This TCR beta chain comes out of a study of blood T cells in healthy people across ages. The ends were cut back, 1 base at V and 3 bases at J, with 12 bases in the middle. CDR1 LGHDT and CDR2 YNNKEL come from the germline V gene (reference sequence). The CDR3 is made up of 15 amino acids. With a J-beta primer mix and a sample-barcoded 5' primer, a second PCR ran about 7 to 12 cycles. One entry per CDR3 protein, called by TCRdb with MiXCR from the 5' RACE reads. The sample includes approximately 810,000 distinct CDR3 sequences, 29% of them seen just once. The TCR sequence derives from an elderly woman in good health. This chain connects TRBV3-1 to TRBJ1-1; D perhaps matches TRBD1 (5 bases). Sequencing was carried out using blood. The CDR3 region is CASSQAGWRDTEAFF. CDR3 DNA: TGTGCCAGCAGCCAAGCAGGGTGGAGGGACACTGAAGCTTTCTTT.